One and the same sample provided the 9 T cell receptor beta chains below, sequenced in a study of T cells in Graves' hyperthyroidism and ophthalmopathy. Amplified TCR beta CDR3 regions derived from RNA transcripts. HTBI primers drove first-round RT-PCR of the TCR CDR3. TCRdb independently ran MiXCR on the multiplex PCR reads; one entry per CDR3 protein. The data show 550,000 to 800,000 distinct CDR3 sequences, with around 17% seen just once and roughly 8% held by the top ten. Sequencing used blood. The receptors here all came from a man aged 18 to 30 with Graves' hyperthyroidism.

This clonotype was seen more than once but under ten times. CDR3 nucleotides: TGTGCCAGCAGTTACTCCACAAACATGCGGGGTACGCAGTATTTT. It is translated as CASSYSTNMRGTQYF. This chain uses TRBV6-2 or TRBV6-3 with TRBJ2-3, with a weak D call TRBD2 (6 bases). CDR1 and CDR2 (germline): MNHEY, SVGEGT. The CDR3 totals 15 residues. V was trimmed by 0 bases and J by 8 bases, leaving 15 bases between them.

The chain uses TRBV13 and TRBJ2-1, with unresolved D. Trimming shortened V by 5 bases and J by 3 bases, and 14 bases separated the two germline ends. CDR1 is PRHDT and CDR2 is FYEKMQ in the germline V gene (reference sequence). The CDR3 spans 15 residues. This CDR3 is CASSHRFENYNEQFF. CDR3 sequence (DNA): TGTGCCAGCAGCCACCGATTCGAAAACTACAATGAGCAGTTCTTC.

Concerning this clonotype: Its ends do not fully match the called genes, so a read error is possible. V usage is TRBV4-2 and J usage is TRBJ2-5, with 11 positions matching TRBD2. Germline V lookup: CDR1 LGHNA, CDR2 YNFKEQ. The CDR3 has 15 amino acids. In DNA, the CDR3 is TGTGCCAGCAGCCAGACTAGCGGGAACCAGGAGACCCAGTACTTC. This codes for CASSQTSGNQETQYF.

The V and J genes are TRBV7-8 and TRBJ1-6, with 9 bases fitting TRBD1. V lost 5 bases to trimming and J lost 7 bases; unmatched junction nucleotides: 9. This CDR3 region has 16 residues. Germline V CDR1 and CDR2: SGHVS, FQNEAQ. In nucleotides, the CDR3 is TGTGCCAGCAGCCCGCCCTGGACAGGGGCCAATTCACCCCTCCACTTT. Its protein product is CASSPPWTGANSPLHF.

At least ten counts were recorded for this clonotype. The DNA for the CDR3 is TGTGCCAGCAGCTTAGTTGGGCCCCGGAGCACAGATACGCAGTATTTT. This codes for CASSLVGPRSTDTQYF. The V and J genes are TRBV7-2 and TRBJ2-3, with no clear D. V was shortened by 1 base and J by 0 bases, with 11 bases between the two germline ends. The germline V gene has CDR1 SGHTA and CDR2 FQGNSA. The CDR3 is made up of 16 amino acids. Combining the CDR3 with reference TRBV7-2 and TRBJ2-3 gives the whole variable domain GAGVSQSPSNKVTEKGKDVELRCDPISGHTALYWYRQSLGQGLEFLIYFQGNSAPDKSGLPSDRFSAERTGGSVSTLTIQRTQQEDSAVYLCASSLVGPRSTDTQYFGPGTRLTVL.

The V gene is TRBV7-9, the J gene TRBJ2-7, with D perhaps TRBD2 (5 bases). This CDR3 is built from 15 residues. CDR1 is SEHNR and CDR2 is FQNEAQ in the germline V gene (reference sequence). Deletions cut 0 bases from V and 3 bases from J, with 12 bases between. The CDR3 bases are TGTGCCAGCAGCTTAGCTTGGACGGGGAACTACGAGCAGTACTTC. Its protein product is CASSLAWTGNYEQYF.

This rearrangement joins TRBV7-9 to TRBJ2-3, with TRBD2 matching 7 bases. Germline V gene lookup returns CDR1 SEHNR and CDR2 FQNEAQ (reference sequence). The CDR3 has 16 residues. The trim removed 4 bases at V and 1 base at J, leaving 8 bases unmatched. Here the CDR3 DNA reads TGTGCCAGCAGCTCCTGGGCGGGGGAGGGCACAGATACGCAGTATTTT. This sequence encodes CASSSWAGEGTDTQYF.

This clonotype was counted many times. The genes are TRBV7-8 and TRBJ2-3; the D is unclear. CDR3 length equals 15 residues. Germline CDR1 is SGHVS and CDR2 is FQNEAQ. V was cut by 4 bases and J by 0 bases, with 11 bases left in between. The DNA of the CDR3 is TGTGCCAGCAGCTCAAGACTGATTAGCACAGATACGCAGTATTTT. It is translated as CASSSRLISTDTQYF. The whole variable domain, filled in from reference TRBV7-8 and TRBJ2-3, reads GAGVSQSPRYKVAKRGQDVALRCDPISGHVSLFWYQQALGQGPEFLTYFQNEAQLDKSGLPSDRFFAERPEGSVSTLKIQRTQQEDSAVYLCASSSRLISTDTQYFGPGTRLTVL.

A note on this clonotype: A junction boundary mismatches the germline segment, possibly from a read error. The V gene is TRBV4-3, the J gene TRBJ2-7; 13 bases are a match to TRBD2. This CDR3 has 16 amino acids. Germline CDR1 reads LGHNA; CDR2 reads YSLEER. This CDR3 reads CTSSQALAGGPYEQYF. CDR3 sequence (DNA): TGCACCAGCAGCCAGGCACTAGCGGGAGGGCCCTACGAGCAGTACTTC.